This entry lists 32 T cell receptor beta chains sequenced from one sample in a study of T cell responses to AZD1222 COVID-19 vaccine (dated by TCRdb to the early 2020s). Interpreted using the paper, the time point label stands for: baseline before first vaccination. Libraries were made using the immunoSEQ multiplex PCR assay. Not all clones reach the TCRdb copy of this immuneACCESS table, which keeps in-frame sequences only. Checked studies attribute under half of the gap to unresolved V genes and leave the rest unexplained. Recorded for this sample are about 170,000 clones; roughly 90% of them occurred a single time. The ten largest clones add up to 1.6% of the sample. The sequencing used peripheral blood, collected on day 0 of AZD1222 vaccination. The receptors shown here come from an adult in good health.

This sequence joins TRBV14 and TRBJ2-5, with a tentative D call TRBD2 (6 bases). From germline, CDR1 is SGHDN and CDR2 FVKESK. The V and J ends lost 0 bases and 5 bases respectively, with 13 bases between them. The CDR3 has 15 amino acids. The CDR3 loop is CASSQDRGTRETQYF. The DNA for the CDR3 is TGTGCCAGCAGCCAAGATCGGGGGACCCGGGAGACCCAGTACTTC. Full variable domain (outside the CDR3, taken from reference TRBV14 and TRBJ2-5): EAGVTQFPSHSVIEKGQTVTLRCDPISGHDNLYWYRRVMGKEIKFLLHFVKESKQDESGMPNNRFLAERTGGTYSTLKVQPAELEDSGVYFCASSQDRGTRETQYFGPGTRLLVL.

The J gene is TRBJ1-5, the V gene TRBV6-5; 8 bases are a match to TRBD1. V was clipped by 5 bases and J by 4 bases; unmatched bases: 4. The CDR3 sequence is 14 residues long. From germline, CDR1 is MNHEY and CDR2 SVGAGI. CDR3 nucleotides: TGTGCCAGCAGTACTGGGACAGGTAATCAGCCCCAGCATTTT. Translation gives CASSTGTGNQPQHF.

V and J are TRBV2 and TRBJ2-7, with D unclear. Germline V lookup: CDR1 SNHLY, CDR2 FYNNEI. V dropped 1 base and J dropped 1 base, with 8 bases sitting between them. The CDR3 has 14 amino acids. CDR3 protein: CASSEGISSYEQYF. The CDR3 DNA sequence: TGTGCCAGCAGTGAAGGGATATCTTCCTACGAGCAGTACTTC.

CDR3: CASSHARTSGRNEQFF. The CDR3 region has the DNA TGCGCCAGCAGCCACGCACGGACTAGCGGGAGGAATGAGCAGTTCTTC. The rearrangement links TRBV4-1 to TRBJ2-1; 14 bases align to TRBD2. This CDR3 is built from 16 residues. CDR1 MGHRA and CDR2 YSYEKL come from the germline V gene. The ends lost 3 bases at V and 7 bases at J; junction bases unmatched: 5.

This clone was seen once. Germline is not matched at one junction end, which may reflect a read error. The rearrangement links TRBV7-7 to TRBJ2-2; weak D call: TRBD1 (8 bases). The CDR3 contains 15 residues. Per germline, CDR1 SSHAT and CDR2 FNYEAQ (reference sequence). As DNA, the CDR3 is TGTGCTAGCAGCTTAAACAGGGGGGGCACCGGGGAGCTGTTTTTT. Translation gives CASSLNRGGTGELFF.

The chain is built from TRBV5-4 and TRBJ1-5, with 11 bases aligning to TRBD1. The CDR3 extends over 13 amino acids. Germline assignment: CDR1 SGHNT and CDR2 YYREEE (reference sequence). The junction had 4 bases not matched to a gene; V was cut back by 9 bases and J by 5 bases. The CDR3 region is CATGTGGYQPQHF. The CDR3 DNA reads TGTGCCACCGGGACAGGGGGTTATCAGCCCCAGCATTTT.

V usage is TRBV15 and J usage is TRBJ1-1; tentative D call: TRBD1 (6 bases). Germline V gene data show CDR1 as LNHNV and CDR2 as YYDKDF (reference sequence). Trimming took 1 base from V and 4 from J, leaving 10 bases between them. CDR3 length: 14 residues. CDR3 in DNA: TGTGCCACCAGCAGAGTAGGGGGACGCACTGAAGCTTTCTTT. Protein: CATSRVGGRTEAFF.

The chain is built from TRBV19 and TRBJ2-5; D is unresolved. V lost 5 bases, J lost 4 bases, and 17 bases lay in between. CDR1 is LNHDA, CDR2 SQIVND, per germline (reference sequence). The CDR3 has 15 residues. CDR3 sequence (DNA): TGTGCCAGTAGTCCAGTGACTTTGGGTCGAGAGACCCAGTACTTC. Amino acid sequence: CASSPVTLGRETQYF.

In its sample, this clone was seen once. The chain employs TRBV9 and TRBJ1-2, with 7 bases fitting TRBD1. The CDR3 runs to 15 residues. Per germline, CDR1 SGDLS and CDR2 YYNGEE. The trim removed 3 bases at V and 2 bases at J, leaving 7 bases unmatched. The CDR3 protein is CASSGDRATNYGYTF. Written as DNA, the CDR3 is TGTGCCAGCAGCGGAGACAGGGCTACCAACTATGGCTACACCTTC.

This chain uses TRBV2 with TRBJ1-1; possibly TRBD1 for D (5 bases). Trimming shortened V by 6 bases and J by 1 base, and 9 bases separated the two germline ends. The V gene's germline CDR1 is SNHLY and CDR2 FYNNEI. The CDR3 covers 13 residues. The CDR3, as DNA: TGTGCCAGCAGCGTTCAGGGGAACACTGAAGCTTTCTTT. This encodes CASSVQGNTEAFF. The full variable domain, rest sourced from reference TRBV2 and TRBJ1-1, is EPEVTQTPSHQVTQMGQEVILRCVPISNHLYFYWYRQILGQKVEFLVSFYNNEISEKSEIFDDQFSVERPDGSNFTLKIRSTKLEDSAMYFCASSVQGNTEAFFGQGTRLTVV.

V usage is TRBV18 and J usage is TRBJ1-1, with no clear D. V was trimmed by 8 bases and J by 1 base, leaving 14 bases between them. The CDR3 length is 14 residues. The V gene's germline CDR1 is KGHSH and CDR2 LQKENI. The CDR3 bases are TGTGCCAGCGGCCCCCTTGCACAGAACACTGAAGCTTTCTTT. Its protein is CASGPLAQNTEAFF.

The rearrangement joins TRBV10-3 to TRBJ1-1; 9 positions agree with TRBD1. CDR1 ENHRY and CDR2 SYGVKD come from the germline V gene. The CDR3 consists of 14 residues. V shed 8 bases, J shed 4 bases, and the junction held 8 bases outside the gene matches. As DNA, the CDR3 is TGTGCCATCCGCCTACTACAGGGGGCCACTGAAGCTTTCTTT. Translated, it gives CAIRLLQGATEAFF.

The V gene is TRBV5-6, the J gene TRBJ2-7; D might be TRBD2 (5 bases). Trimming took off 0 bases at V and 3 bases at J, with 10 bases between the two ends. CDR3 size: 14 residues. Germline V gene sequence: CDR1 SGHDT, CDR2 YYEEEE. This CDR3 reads CASSLEGVLYEQYF. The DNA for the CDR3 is TGTGCCAGCAGCTTGGAGGGAGTTCTCTACGAGCAGTACTTC. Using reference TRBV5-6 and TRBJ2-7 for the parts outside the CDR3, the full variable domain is DAGVTQSPTHLIKTRGQQVTLRCSPKSGHDTVSWYQQALGQGPQFIFQYYEEEERQRGNFPDRFSGHQFPNYSSELNVNALLLGDSALYLCASSLEGVLYEQYFGPGTRLTVT.

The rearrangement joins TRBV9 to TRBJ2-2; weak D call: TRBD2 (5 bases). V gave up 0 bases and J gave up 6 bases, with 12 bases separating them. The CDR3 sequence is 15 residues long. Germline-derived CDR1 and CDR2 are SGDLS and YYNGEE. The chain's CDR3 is CASSVDLARPGELFF. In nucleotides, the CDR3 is TGTGCCAGCAGCGTAGACCTAGCCCGACCCGGGGAGCTGTTTTTT.

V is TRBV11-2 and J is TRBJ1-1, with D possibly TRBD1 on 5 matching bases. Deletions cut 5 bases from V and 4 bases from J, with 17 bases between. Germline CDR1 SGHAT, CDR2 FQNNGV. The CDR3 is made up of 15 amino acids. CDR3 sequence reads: CASSEDSLLGTEAFF. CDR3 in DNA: TGTGCCAGCAGCGAAGACAGCCTTTTAGGCACTGAAGCTTTCTTT.

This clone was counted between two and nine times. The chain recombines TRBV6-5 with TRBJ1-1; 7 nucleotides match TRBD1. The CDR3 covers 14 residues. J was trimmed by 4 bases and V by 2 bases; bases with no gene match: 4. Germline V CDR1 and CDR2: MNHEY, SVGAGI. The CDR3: CASSYEGAVTEAFF. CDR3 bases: TGTGCCAGCAGTTACGAGGGGGCGGTCACTGAAGCTTTCTTT.

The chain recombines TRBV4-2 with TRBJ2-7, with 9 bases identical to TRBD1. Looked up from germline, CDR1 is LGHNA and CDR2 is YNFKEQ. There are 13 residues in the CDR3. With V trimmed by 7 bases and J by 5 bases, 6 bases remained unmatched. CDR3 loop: CASTQDRGHEQYF. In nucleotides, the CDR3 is TGTGCCAGCACCCAGGACAGGGGCCACGAGCAGTACTTC.

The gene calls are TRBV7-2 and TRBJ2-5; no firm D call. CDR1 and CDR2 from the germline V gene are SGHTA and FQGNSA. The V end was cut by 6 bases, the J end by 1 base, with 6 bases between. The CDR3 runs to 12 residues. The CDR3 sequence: CASSFFQETQYF. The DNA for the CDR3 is TGTGCCAGCAGTTTTTTCCAAGAGACCCAGTACTTC. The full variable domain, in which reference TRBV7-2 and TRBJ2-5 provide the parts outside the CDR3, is GAGVSQSPSNKVTEKGKDVELRCDPISGHTALYWYRQSLGQGLEFLIYFQGNSAPDKSGLPSDRFSAERTGGSVSTLTIQRTQQEDSAVYLCASSFFQETQYFGPGTRLLVL.

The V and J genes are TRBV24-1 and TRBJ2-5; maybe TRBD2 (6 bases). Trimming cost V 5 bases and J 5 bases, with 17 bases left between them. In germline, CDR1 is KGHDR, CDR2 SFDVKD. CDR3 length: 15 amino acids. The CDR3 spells CATSVDSGSGETQYF. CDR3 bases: TGTGCCACCAGTGTTGATAGCGGTTCGGGGGAGACCCAGTACTTC.

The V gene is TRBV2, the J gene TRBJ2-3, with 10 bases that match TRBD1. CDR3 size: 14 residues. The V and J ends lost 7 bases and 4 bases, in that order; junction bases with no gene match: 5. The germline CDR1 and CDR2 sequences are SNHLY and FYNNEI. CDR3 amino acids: CASNPGQGSDTQYF. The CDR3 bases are TGTGCCAGCAACCCGGGACAGGGGTCAGATACGCAGTATTTT.

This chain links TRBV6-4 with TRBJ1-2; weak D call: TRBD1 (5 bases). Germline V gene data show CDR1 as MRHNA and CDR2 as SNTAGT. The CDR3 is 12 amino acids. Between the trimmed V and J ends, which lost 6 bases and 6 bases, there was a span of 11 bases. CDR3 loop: CASRGGVDGYTF. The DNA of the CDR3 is TGTGCCAGCAGAGGAGGGGTTGATGGCTACACCTTC.

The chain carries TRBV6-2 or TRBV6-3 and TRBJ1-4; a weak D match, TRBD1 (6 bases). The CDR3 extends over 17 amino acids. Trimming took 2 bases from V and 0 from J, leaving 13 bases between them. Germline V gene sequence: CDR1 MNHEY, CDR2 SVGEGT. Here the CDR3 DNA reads TGTGCCAGCAGTTACCGAAAGGGGGTTGCAACTAATGAAAAACTGTTTTTT. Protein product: CASSYRKGVATNEKLFF.

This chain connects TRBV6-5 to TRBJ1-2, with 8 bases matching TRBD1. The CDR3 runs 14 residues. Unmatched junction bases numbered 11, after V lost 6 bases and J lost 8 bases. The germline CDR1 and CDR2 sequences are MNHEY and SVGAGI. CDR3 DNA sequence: TGTGCCAGCAGCCTGGCAGGGGGCCTGGGCGGCTACACCTTC. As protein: CASSLAGGLGGYTF.

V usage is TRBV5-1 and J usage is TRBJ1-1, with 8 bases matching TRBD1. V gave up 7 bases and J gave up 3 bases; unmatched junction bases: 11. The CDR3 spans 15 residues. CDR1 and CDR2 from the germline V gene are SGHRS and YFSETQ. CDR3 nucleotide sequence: TGCGCCAGCGCCGAACAGGGGGAGGATTACACTGAAGCTTTCTTT. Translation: CASAEQGEDYTEAFF.

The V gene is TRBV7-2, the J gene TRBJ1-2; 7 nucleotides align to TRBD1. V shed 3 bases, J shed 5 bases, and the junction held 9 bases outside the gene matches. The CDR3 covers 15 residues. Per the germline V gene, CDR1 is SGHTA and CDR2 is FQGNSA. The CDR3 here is CASSLGQGVRYGYTF. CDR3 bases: TGTGCCAGCAGCTTGGGGCAGGGGGTGAGGTATGGCTACACCTTC.

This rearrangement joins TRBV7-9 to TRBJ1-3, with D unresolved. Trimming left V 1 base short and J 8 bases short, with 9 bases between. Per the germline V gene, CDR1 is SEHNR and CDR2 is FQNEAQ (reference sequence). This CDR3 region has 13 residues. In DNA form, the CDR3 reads TGTGCCAGCAGCTTAGATCTGTCGGACACCATATATTTT. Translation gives CASSLDLSDTIYF.

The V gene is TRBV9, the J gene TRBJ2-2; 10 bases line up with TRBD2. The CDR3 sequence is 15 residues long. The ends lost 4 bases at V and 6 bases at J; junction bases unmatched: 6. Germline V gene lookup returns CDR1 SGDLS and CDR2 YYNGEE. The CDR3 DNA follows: TGTGCCAGCAGCACGGGACTAGCGCGGGCCGGGGAGCTGTTTTTT. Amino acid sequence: CASSTGLARAGELFF.

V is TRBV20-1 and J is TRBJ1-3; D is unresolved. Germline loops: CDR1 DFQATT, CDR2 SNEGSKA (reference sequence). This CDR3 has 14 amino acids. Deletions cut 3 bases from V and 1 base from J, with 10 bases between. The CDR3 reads CSASPSGSGNTIYF. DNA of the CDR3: TGCAGTGCTAGTCCCTCGGGGTCTGGAAACACCATATATTTT.

This CDR3 reads CASGDSYEQYF. CDR3 nucleotide sequence: TGTGCCAGCGGGGACAGCTACGAGCAGTACTTC. The chain employs TRBV3-1 (or the pseudogene TRBV3-2) and TRBJ2-7; 7 nucleotides agree with TRBD1. The germline V gene has CDR1 LGHDT and CDR2 YNNKEL (reference sequence). Trimming at V came to 8 bases and at J to 3 bases, leaving 1 base not matched to a gene. There are 11 residues in the CDR3.

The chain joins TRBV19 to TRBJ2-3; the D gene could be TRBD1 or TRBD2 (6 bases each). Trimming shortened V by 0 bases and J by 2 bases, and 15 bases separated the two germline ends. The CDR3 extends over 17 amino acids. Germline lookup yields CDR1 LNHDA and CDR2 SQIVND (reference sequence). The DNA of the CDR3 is TGTGCCAGTAGTATAGACTTCTGGCGGGACAACACAGATACGCAGTATTTT. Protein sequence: CASSIDFWRDNTDTQYF.

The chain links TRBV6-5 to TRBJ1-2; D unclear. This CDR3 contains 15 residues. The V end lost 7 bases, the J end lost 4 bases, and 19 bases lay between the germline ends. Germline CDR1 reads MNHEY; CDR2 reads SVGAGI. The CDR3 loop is CASMRFGGPFYGYTF. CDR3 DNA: TGTGCCAGCATGAGGTTTGGAGGCCCCTTCTATGGCTACACCTTC.

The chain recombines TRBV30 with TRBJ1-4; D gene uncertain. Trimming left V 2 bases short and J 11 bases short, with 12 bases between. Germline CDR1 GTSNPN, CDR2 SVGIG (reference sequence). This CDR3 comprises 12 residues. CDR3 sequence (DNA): TGTGCCTGGAGTCCAGAGCTCGGGAAACTGTTTTTT. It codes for CAWSPELGKLFF.